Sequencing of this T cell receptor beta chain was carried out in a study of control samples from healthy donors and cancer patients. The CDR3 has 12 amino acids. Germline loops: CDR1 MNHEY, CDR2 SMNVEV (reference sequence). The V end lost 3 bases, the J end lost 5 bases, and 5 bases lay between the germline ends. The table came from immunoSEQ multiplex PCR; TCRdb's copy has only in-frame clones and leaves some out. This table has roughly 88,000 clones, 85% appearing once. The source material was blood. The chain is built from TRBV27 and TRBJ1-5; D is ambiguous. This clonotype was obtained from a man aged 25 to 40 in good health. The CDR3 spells CASSFSDQPQHF. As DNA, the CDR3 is TGTGCCAGCAGTTTTTCGGATCAGCCCCAGCATTTT.